This entry is about one T cell receptor beta chain. At one boundary the junction diverges from the germline segment, which might be a read error. This entry belongs to a study of blood T cell repertoires in COVID-19. Allocation to cohorts depended on clinical history reported by the participants. Using immunoSEQ multiplex PCR, the repertoire was profiled, and TCRdb retains in-frame clones only, with some absent. The sample holds 250,000 to 300,000 clones, approximately 85% seen once. This CDR3 is 11 amino acids long. J is TRBJ1-3 and V is TRBV12-3 or TRBV12-4; D is undetermined. This sequence was found in a woman in her 50s who had recovered from COVID-19. Input material: PBMCs or T cells enriched from blood (not recorded which). In DNA form, the CDR3 reads TGTGCCAGCAGTTTAGTGCAGGCCTTCGGTTTT. Protein product: CASSLVQAFGF.